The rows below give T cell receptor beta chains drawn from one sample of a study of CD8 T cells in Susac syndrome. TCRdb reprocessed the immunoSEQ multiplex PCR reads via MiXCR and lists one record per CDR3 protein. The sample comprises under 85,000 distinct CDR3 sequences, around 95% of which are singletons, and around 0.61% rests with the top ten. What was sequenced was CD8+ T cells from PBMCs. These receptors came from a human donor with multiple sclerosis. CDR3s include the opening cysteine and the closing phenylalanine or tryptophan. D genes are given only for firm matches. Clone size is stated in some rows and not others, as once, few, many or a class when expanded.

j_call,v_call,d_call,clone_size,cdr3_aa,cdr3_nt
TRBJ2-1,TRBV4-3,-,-,CASSQGTPSSYNEQFF,TGCGCCAGCAGCCAAGGGACACCCAGCTCCTACAATGAGCAGTTCTTC
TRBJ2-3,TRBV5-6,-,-,CASSLVRAGTDTQYF,TGTGCCAGCAGCTTGGTACGGGCCGGCACAGATACGCAGTATTTT
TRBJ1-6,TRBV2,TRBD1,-,CAREELQGEDSPLHF,TGTGCCAGGGAGGAATTACAGGGGGAGGATTCACCCCTCCACTTT
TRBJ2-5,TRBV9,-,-,CASSVGSGEETQYF,TGTGCCAGCAGCGTAGGGTCGGGGGAGGAGACCCAGTACTTC
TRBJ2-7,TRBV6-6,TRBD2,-,CASSGGGNEQYF,TGTGCCAGCTCCGGGGGAGGGAACGAGCAGTACTTC
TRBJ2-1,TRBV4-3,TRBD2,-,CASSQESSGFYNEQFF,TGCGCCAGCAGCCAAGAATCTAGCGGGTTCTACAATGAGCAGTTCTTC
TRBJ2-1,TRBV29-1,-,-,CSVDGGRSYNEQFF,TGCAGCGTTGACGGGGGCCGCTCCTACAATGAGCAGTTCTTC
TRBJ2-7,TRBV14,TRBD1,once,CASSRSGQENFYEQYF,TGTGCCAGCAGCCGCTCGGGACAGGAGAACTTCTACGAGCAGTACTTC
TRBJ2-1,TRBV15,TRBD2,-,CATSRLAGGYEQFF,TGTGCCACCAGCAGGTTAGCGGGAGGCTATGAGCAGTTCTTC
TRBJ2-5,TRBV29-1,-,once,CSASPSGLQETQYF,TGCAGCGCTTCCCCCAGCGGTTTGCAAGAGACCCAGTACTTC
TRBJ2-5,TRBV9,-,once,CASSIGRTVGETQYF,TGTGCCAGCAGCATAGGACGGACGGTAGGAGAGACCCAGTACTTC
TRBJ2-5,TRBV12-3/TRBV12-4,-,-,CASSFRRVGAETQYF,TGTGCCAGCAGTTTCCGGAGGGTGGGGGCCGAGACCCAGTACTTC
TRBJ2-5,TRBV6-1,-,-,CASSEAGWQGSETQYF,TGTGCCAGCAGTGAAGCAGGATGGCAGGGCTCAGAGACCCAGTACTTC
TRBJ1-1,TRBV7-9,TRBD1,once,CASSPPTGGDGTEAFF,TGTGCCAGCAGCCCACCGACAGGGGGGGACGGCACTGAAGCTTTCTTT
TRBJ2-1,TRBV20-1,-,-,CSAIAESSYNEQFF,TGCAGTGCTATAGCGGAAAGCTCCTACAATGAGCAGTTCTTC
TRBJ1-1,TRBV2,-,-,CASRGGQSQTEAFF,TGTGCCAGCAGGGGCGGACAGTCTCAAACTGAAGCTTTCTTT
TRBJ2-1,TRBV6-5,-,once,CASSYSLQGVLNEQFF,TGTGCCAGCAGTTACTCGCTACAGGGAGTCCTCAATGAGCAGTTCTTC
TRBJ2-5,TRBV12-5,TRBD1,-,CASGVETGGQETQYF,TGTGCTAGTGGTGTGGAGACAGGGGGTCAAGAGACCCAGTACTTC
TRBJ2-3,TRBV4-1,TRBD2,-,CASSQVVAVAGGLTDTQYF,TGCGCCAGCAGCCAAGTGGTTGCCGTTGCGGGAGGGCTGACAGATACGCAGTATTTT
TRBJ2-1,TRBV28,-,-,CASSVTNEQFF,TGTGCCAGCAGTGTTACGAATGAGCAGTTCTTC
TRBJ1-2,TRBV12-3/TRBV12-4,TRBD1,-,CASSPYRGQIYGYTF,TGTGCCAGCAGTCCATACCGGGGACAGATCTATGGCTACACCTTC
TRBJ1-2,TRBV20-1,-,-,CSARRDDAYGYTF,TGCAGTGCTAGGAGGGACGATGCGTATGGCTACACCTTC
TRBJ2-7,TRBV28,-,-,CASSLVYEQYF,TGTGCCAGCAGTTTGGTCTACGAGCAGTACTTC
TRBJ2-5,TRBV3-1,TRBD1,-,CASSQQTGVEETQYF,TGTGCCAGCAGCCAACAAACAGGGGTTGAGGAGACCCAGTACTTC
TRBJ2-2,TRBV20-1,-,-,CSARDGDYTGELFF,TGCAGTGCTAGAGATGGGGATTACACCGGGGAGCTGTTTTTT
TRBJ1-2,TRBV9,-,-,CASSVALSVDYGYTF,TGTGCCAGCAGCGTAGCTTTGTCAGTAGACTATGGCTACACCTTC
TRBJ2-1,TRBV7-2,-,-,CASSLTFSSSNEQFF,TGTGCCAGCAGCTTAACGTTTTCTAGCTCCAATGAGCAGTTCTTC
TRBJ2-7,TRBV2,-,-,CAILEQDSFPHEQYF,TGTGCCATACTCGAACAGGACTCTTTTCCCCACGAGCAGTACTTC
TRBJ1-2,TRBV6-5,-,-,CASSYYPGAGYTF,TGTGCCAGCAGTTACTACCCCGGAGCTGGCTACACCTTC
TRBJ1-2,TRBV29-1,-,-,CSVVVVDHHPNYGYTF,TGCAGCGTTGTGGTGGTTGACCACCACCCTAACTATGGCTACACCTTC
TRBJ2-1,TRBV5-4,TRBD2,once,CASSPLAGGIYNEQFF,TGTGCCAGCAGCCCATTAGCGGGAGGGATCTACAATGAGCAGTTCTTC
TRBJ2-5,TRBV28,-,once,CASSSVERSPNQETQYF,TGTGCCAGCAGTTCCGTCGAGCGGTCTCCTAACCAAGAGACCCAGTACTTC
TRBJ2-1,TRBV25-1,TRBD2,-,CASSLQRGLYNEQFF,TGTGCCAGCAGTCTTCAGCGGGGACTTTACAATGAGCAGTTCTTC
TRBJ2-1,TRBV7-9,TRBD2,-,CASSSRTSLNEQFF,TGTGCCAGCAGCTCGCGGACTAGCCTGAATGAGCAGTTCTTC
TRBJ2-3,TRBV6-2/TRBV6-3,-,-,CASSRPQSIGGDTQYF,TGTGCCAGCAGTCGGCCTCAGTCCATTGGGGGAGATACGCAGTATTTT
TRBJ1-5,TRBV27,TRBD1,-,CASSKGAWEPQHF,TGTGCCAGCAGTAAGGGGGCCTGGGAGCCCCAGCATTTT
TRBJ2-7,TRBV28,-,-,CASSFSGATRSYEQYF,TGTGCCAGCAGTTTTTCAGGGGCCACCAGATCCTACGAGCAGTACTTC
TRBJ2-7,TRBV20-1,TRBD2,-,CSARGLAGPTYEQYF,TGCAGTGCTAGGGGACTAGCGGGACCAACCTACGAGCAGTACTTC
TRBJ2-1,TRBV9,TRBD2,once,CASSDQQGTSGLRNEQFF,TGTGCCAGCAGCGACCAACAAGGGACTAGCGGGTTGAGGAATGAGCAGTTCTTC
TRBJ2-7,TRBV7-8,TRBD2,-,CASSLVGGDYEQYF,TGTGCCAGCAGCTTAGTCGGGGGGGACTACGAGCAGTACTTC
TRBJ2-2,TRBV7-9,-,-,CASSERGGSNTGELFF,TGTGCCAGCAGCGAACGAGGAGGATCGAACACCGGGGAGCTGTTTTTT
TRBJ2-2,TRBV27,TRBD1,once,CASISGQDYTGELFF,TGTGCCAGCATCTCGGGACAGGATTACACCGGGGAGCTGTTTTTT
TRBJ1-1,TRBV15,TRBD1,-,CATSRDGAGGEAFF,TGTGCCACCAGCAGAGACGGGGCAGGGGGAGAAGCTTTCTTT